These 9 T cell receptor beta chains came from one sample sequenced in a study of OX40 agonist ivuxolimab in advanced cancers. Method: immunoSEQ multiplex PCR; TCRdb's copy keeps in-frame clones and lacks some. The sample yields more than 70,000 clones, roughly 87% seen once. The sample in question was CD4+ or CD8+ T cells sorted from blood, obtained in a trial of the OX40 agonist ivuxolimab. The receptors shown here come from an adult with an advanced solid tumor such as melanoma, head and neck, liver or kidney cancer.

This rearrangement joins TRBV7-8 to TRBJ2-3; D uncertain. Germline CDR1 reads SGHVS; CDR2 reads FQNEAQ. Trimming pared 0 bases from V and 0 bases from J, leaving 13 bases between. The CDR3 is 17 amino acids. The DNA for the CDR3 is TGTGCCAGCAGCTTAGCGCGAGGTCCGGGTAGCACAGATACGCAGTATTTT. This gives the protein CASSLARGPGSTDTQYF.

This clone showed up just once. The V gene is TRBV5-1, the J gene TRBJ2-3; D uncertain. Germline V lookup: CDR1 SGHRS, CDR2 YFSETQ. This CDR3 has 14 residues. The V end lost 4 bases, the J end lost 0 bases, and 9 bases lay between the germline ends. DNA of the CDR3: TGCGCCAGCAGCCACCCACAGAGCACAGATACGCAGTATTTT. Translation: CASSHPQSTDTQYF.

This chain connects TRBV7-9 to TRBJ2-5; possibly TRBD2 for D (5 bases). The CDR3 contains 17 residues. Germline V gene lookup returns CDR1 SEHNR and CDR2 FQNEAQ (reference sequence). V was shortened by 5 bases and J by 3 bases, with 22 bases between the two germline ends. The CDR3 nucleotides read TGTGCCAGCAGCCCCCCCTTGAGGAGGACTGTGAAAGAGACCCAGTACTTC. Its protein product is CASSPPLRRTVKETQYF.

This sequence joins TRBV5-6 and TRBJ2-5, with a possible D match to TRBD2 (5 bases). Germline V lookup: CDR1 SGHDT, CDR2 YYEEEE. The CDR3 loop spans 13 amino acids. V was cut by 4 bases and J by 3 bases, with 10 bases left in between. CDR3 DNA: TGTGCCAGCAGCCCCGCCGGGGAAGAGACCCAGTACTTC. This sequence encodes CASSPAGEETQYF. The full variable domain, its missing parts supplied by reference TRBV5-6 and TRBJ2-5, is DAGVTQSPTHLIKTRGQQVTLRCSPKSGHDTVSWYQQALGQGPQFIFQYYEEEERQRGNFPDRFSGHQFPNYSSELNVNALLLGDSALYLCASSPAGEETQYFGPGTRLLVL.

The chain links TRBV4-1 to TRBJ1-1; D unclear. With 0 bases removed from V and 5 bases from J, the gap between germline ends came to 13 bases. Germline CDR1 is MGHRA and CDR2 is YSYEKL. There are 15 residues in the CDR3. The CDR3 reads CASSQERGLRTEAFF. The DNA for the CDR3 is TGCGCCAGCAGCCAAGAACGAGGGTTGAGGACTGAAGCTTTCTTT.

CDR3 sequence reads: CASSVGLASNTDTQYF. CDR3 coding DNA: TGTGCCAGCAGCGTGGGACTAGCGTCTAACACAGATACGCAGTATTTT. The chain couples TRBV11-3 to TRBJ2-3, with 10 bases fitting TRBD2. V shed 5 bases, J shed 2 bases, and the junction held 7 bases outside the gene matches. The CDR3 has 16 residues. The germline V gene has CDR1 SGHNT and CDR2 YENEEA.

J is TRBJ2-5 and V is TRBV5-3; D may be TRBD2 (7 bases). TRBV5-3 is treated as an ORF (open reading frame) with a function not yet certain. V lost 0 bases to trimming and J lost 5 bases, with 20 bases between them. CDR3 size: 17 residues. The CDR3: CARSLVVRGADGETQYF. The CDR3 DNA follows: TGTGCCAGAAGCTTGGTGGTACGGGGGGCAGACGGGGAGACCCAGTACTTC.

The chain recombines TRBV7-2 with TRBJ1-1; 9 bases agree with TRBD1. Germline CDR1 is SGHTA and CDR2 is FQGNSA. The V gene end was trimmed by 5 bases and the J gene end by 5 bases; junction bases not matched to a gene: 6. This CDR3 has 14 residues. CDR3 in DNA: TGTGCCAGCAGCCCGACAGGGGGAGGGACTGAAGCTTTCTTT. It codes for CASSPTGGGTEAFF.

V gene TRBV6-6 combines with J gene TRBJ1-4, with D hard to call. The CDR3 has 15 amino acids. Trimming left V 7 bases short and J 2 bases short, with 14 bases between. Germline-derived CDR1 and CDR2 are MNHNY and SVGAGI (reference sequence). CDR3 nucleotide sequence: TGTGCCAGCACTACCTTCAGGACGACTAATGAAAAACTGTTTTTT. It codes for CASTTFRTTNEKLFF.